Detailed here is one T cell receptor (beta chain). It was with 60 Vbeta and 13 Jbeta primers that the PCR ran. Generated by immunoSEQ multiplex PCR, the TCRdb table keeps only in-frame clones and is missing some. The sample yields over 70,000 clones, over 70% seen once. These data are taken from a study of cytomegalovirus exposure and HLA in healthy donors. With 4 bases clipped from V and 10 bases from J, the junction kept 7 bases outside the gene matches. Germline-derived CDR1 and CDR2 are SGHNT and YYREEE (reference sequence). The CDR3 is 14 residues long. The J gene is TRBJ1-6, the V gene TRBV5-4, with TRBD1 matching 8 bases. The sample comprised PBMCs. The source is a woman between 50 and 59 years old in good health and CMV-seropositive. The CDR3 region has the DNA TGTGCCAGCAGCCTACAGGGGGAGCGGTCACCCCTCCACTTT. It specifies CASSLQGERSPLHF.